These T cell receptor beta chains were read from a single sample in a study of neoadjuvant nivolumab and ipilimumab in lung cancer. Clones were read by immunoSEQ multiplex PCR, and TCRdb kept only the in-frame ones, dropping some. The table shows approximately 29,000 clones, with 90% occurring only once. Sequencing was performed on peripheral blood, taken after neoadjuvant nivolumab, alone or with ipilimumab, at or shortly before surgery. The receptors were sampled from an adult with non-small cell lung cancer. The CDR3 runs from the conserved cysteine through the conserved F or W. Each record gives: CDR3 protein, CDR3 DNA, clone size, V gene, J gene, D gene. The D gene is left open where the match is weak. Expanded clones are given a class, and other clones once, few, many or no size at all.

CASSPQGGNIQYF,TGTGCCAGCAGTCCCCAGGGGGGAAACATTCAGTACTTC,once,TRBV27,TRBJ2-4,-
CASSQGLASGGAYTQYF,TGCGCCAGCAGCCAAGGTTTGGCTAGCGGGGGGGCTTATACGCAGTATTTT,-,TRBV4-1,TRBJ2-3,TRBD2
CATSRDQAGGSPLHF,TGTGCCACCAGCAGAGATCAGGCAGGGGGGTCACCCCTCCACTTT,once,TRBV15,TRBJ1-6,TRBD1
CASSAIQGTGELFF,TGTGCCAGCAGCGCGATACAGGGCACCGGGGAGCTGTTTTTT,few,TRBV7-2,TRBJ2-2,-
CASDRTGVEQYF,TGTGCCAGCGATCGGACAGGGGTAGAGCAGTACTTC,-,TRBV6-1,TRBJ2-7,TRBD1
CASSLRGTDYGYTF,TGTGCCAGCAGCTTAAGGGGGACGGACTATGGCTACACCTTC,-,TRBV7-9,TRBJ1-2,-
CASSLGLAGKYQETQYF,TGTGCCAGCAGCCTAGGACTAGCGGGGAAGTACCAAGAGACCCAGTACTTC,once,TRBV9,TRBJ2-5,TRBD2
CASSLEQWDRQYF,TGCGCCAGCAGCTTGGAGCAATGGGACAGGCAGTACTTC,-,TRBV5-1,TRBJ2-7,TRBD1
CASSPIQGGTHYNEKLFF,TGCGCCAGCAGCCCCATCCAGGGGGGTACCCACTATAATGAAAAACTGTTTTTT,-,TRBV5-1,TRBJ1-4,TRBD1
CASSTRDVTTYNSPLHF,TGTGCCAGCAGCACCCGGGACGTTACGACCTATAATTCACCCCTCCACTTT,-,TRBV5-4,TRBJ1-6,-
CASSLGGQLAGKTQYF,TGTGCCAGCAGCTTAGGGGGACAGCTGGCCGGAAAGACCCAGTACTTC,-,TRBV11-2,TRBJ2-5,TRBD1
CASSSGQGARTQYF,TGCGCCAGCAGCTCCGGACAGGGCGCGAGGACCCAGTACTTC,-,TRBV5-1,TRBJ2-5,TRBD1
CASSFQGSGKLFF,TGTGCCAGCAGCTTTCAGGGCTCCGGAAAACTGTTTTTT,-,TRBV7-2,TRBJ1-4,-
CASSARVGGLTDTQYF,TGTGCCAGCAGTGCTCGAGTCGGGGGGTTGACAGATACGCAGTATTTT,-,TRBV6-1,TRBJ2-3,TRBD2
CATSRTTGRSSYNEQFF,TGTGCCACCAGCAGAACTACAGGGCGAAGCTCCTACAATGAGCAGTTCTTC,-,TRBV15,TRBJ2-1,-
CASNLEETQYF,TGTGCCAGCAACTTGGAAGAGACCCAGTACTTC,-,TRBV7-9,TRBJ2-5,-
CASSPKAPRAEAMYF,TGTGCCAGCAGCCCTAAAGCCCCCAGGGCCGAGGCAATGTACTTC,-,TRBV4-2,TRBJ2-4,-
CASSQQGWDTEAFF,TGTGCCAGCAGTCAACAGGGGTGGGACACTGAAGCTTTCTTT,-,TRBV7-3,TRBJ1-1,TRBD1
CASSYGTGGTDTQYF,TGTGCCAGCAGTTACGGGACAGGTGGTACAGATACGCAGTATTTT,-,TRBV6-5,TRBJ2-3,TRBD1
CSVLQGGNQPQHF,TGCAGCGTCCTACAGGGCGGCAATCAGCCCCAGCATTTT,-,TRBV29-1,TRBJ1-5,-
CASSVFTGETNEKLFF,TGTGCCAGCAGCGTCTTCACAGGGGAAACTAATGAAAAACTGTTTTTT,-,TRBV9,TRBJ1-4,TRBD1
CSVEVGDGTEAFF,TGCAGCGTTGAAGTGGGGGACGGTACTGAAGCTTTCTTT,-,TRBV29-1,TRBJ1-1,-
CASSLTGGETQYF,TGTGCCAGCAGCTTAACAGGGGGGGAGACCCAGTACTTC,-,TRBV7-2,TRBJ2-5,TRBD1
CASSPDSSSYEQYF,TGTGCCAGCAGCCCAGACTCCAGCTCCTACGAGCAGTACTTC,once,TRBV5-5,TRBJ2-7,-
CASSKGAGGELFF,TGTGCCAGCAGTAAAGGGGCTGGCGGGGAGCTGTTTTTT,once,TRBV6-4,TRBJ2-2,-
CASSLHWTGANSPLHF,TGTGCCAGCAGCCTACATTGGACGGGGGCTAATTCACCCCTCCACTTT,-,TRBV5-5,TRBJ1-6,-
CASRDRAYGYTF,TGTGCCAGCCGGGACAGGGCTTATGGCTACACCTTC,-,TRBV6-1,TRBJ1-2,TRBD1
CASNRADTQYF,TGTGCCAGCAACAGGGCAGATACGCAGTATTTT,-,TRBV2,TRBJ2-3,-
CASSVERDSPLHF,TGTGCCAGCAGCGTTGAACGAGACTCACCCCTCCACTTT,-,TRBV7-2,TRBJ1-6,-
CASSEEGAIYNSPLHF,TGTGCCAGCAGTGAAGAGGGAGCCATCTATAATTCACCCCTCCACTTT,-,TRBV2,TRBJ1-6,-
CASSLDQGTYGYTF,TGTGCCAGCAGCTTGGATCAGGGGACCTATGGCTACACCTTC,-,TRBV5-6,TRBJ1-2,-
CASSGGDSPGEAFF,TGTGCCAGCTCAGGAGGGGACAGTCCGGGTGAAGCTTTCTTT,-,TRBV18,TRBJ1-1,TRBD1
CASSVRQGNTGELFF,TGTGCCAGCAGCGTGCGACAGGGGAACACCGGGGAGCTGTTTTTT,-,TRBV4-2,TRBJ2-2,TRBD1
CASSPGLDGANVLTF,TGTGCCAGCAGCCCAGGGTTAGATGGGGCCAACGTCCTGACTTTC,-,TRBV11-3,TRBJ2-6,-
CASSLDCQGHNRKNNEQFF,TGTGCCAGCAGCTTAGATTGTCAGGGACATAACCGAAAAAACAATGAGCAGTTCTTC,-,TRBV7-4,TRBJ2-1,-
CASSLVGDPTNEKLFF,TGCGCCAGCAGCCTGGTTGGGGATCCAACTAATGAAAAACTGTTTTTT,-,TRBV5-1,TRBJ1-4,-
CASSSSGTGNGYTF,TGTGCCAGCAGCTCATCCGGGACAGGGAATGGCTACACCTTC,few,TRBV11-2,TRBJ1-2,TRBD1
CASSYSGQGNTEAFF,TGTGCCAGCAGTTACTCGGGCCAGGGCAACACTGAAGCTTTCTTT,-,TRBV6-5,TRBJ1-1,-
CASSLGVARFYEQYF,TGTGCCAGCAGTTTGGGGGTAGCACGCTTCTACGAGCAGTACTTC,-,TRBV27,TRBJ2-7,-
CAISNPGAGGYNEQFF,TGTGCCATCAGTAACCCCGGGGCGGGGGGATACAATGAGCAGTTCTTC,-,TRBV10-3,TRBJ2-1,TRBD2
CASSLTNEQFF,TGTGCCAGCAGCTTAACCAATGAGCAGTTCTTC,-,TRBV5-8,TRBJ2-1,-
CASSEGGTNQPQHF,TGTGCCAGCAGTGAAGGGGGCACCAATCAGCCCCAGCATTTT,-,TRBV2,TRBJ1-5,-
CASSFGPETQYF,TGTGCCAGTTCTTTCGGACCGGAGACCCAGTACTTC,-,TRBV19,TRBJ2-5,-
CASSYGYTF,TGTGCCAGCTCATATGGCTACACCTTC,-,TRBV2,TRBJ1-2,-
CAITPQEESGYTF,TGTGCCATCACTCCCCAGGAGGAAAGTGGCTACACCTTC,-,TRBV10-3,TRBJ1-2,-
CATSRDGGPSEKLFF,TGTGCCACCAGCAGAGATGGGGGACCTTCTGAAAAACTGTTTTTT,-,TRBV15,TRBJ1-4,-
CARLTLLRPIF,TGTGCCAGGTTGACCCTCTTACGGCCGATCTTC,-,TRBV7-2,TRBJ1-2,-
CASSVGLGEIDIQYF,TGTGCCAGCAGCGTCGGACTAGGGGAGATAGACATTCAGTACTTC,-,TRBV9,TRBJ2-4,TRBD2
CASSRSDQETQYF,TGCGCCAGCAGCCGCAGTGATCAAGAGACCCAGTACTTC,-,TRBV5-1,TRBJ2-5,-
CASSAFGDTQYF,TGTGCCAGCAGCGCCTTTGGGGATACGCAGTATTTT,-,TRBV9,TRBJ2-3,-
CAISEKGGATNEKLFF,TGTGCCATCAGTGAGAAGGGGGGAGCAACTAATGAAAAACTGTTTTTT,-,TRBV10-3,TRBJ1-4,-